The 22 T cell receptor beta chains below all came from one sample that was sequenced in a study of blood T cell repertoires in COVID-19. Profiled with immunoSEQ multiplex PCR; TCRdb holds only in-frame clones, not every one. This table holds some 15,000 clones, about 90% found once. The sequenced sample was peripheral blood. Receptors were obtained from a man between 60 and 75 years old with active COVID-19.

V gene TRBV5-4 combines with J gene TRBJ1-1, with D possibly TRBD1 on 5 matching bases. This CDR3 is built from 15 residues. Germline CDR1 reads SGHNT; CDR2 reads YYREEE (reference sequence). V was trimmed by 1 base and J by 5 bases, leaving 15 bases between them. CDR3 amino acids: CASSLFIGDLTEAFF. The CDR3 nucleotides read TGTGCCAGCAGCTTGTTTATAGGGGACTTGACTGAAGCTTTCTTT.

This clone has just one count. The chain couples TRBV2 to TRBJ2-3; no definite D call. Trimming removed 6 bases at V and 4 bases at J, with 20 bases between. The germline CDR1 and CDR2 sequences are SNHLY and FYNNEI. The length of the CDR3 is 16 residues. The CDR3 loop reads CASRRLSSGGADTQYF. In DNA form, the CDR3 reads TGTGCCAGCAGAAGGCTCTCTAGTGGCGGCGCAGATACGCAGTATTTT.

The CDR3 here is CASSDQTGGRTEAFF. The CDR3 DNA sequence: TGCGCCAGCAGTGACCAGACAGGGGGCAGGACTGAAGCTTTCTTT. This chain joins TRBV10-1 and TRBJ1-1; 10 bases map to TRBD1. Germline lookup yields CDR1 WNHNN and CDR2 SYGVQD (reference sequence). The CDR3 loop spans 15 amino acids. V dropped 3 bases and J dropped 5; count of bases not matched to a gene: 6.

V and J are TRBV5-4 and TRBJ2-7, with D possibly TRBD1 on 6 matching bases. The germline V gene encodes CDR1 SGHNT and CDR2 YYREEE (reference sequence). The CDR3 contains 15 residues. V was shortened by 1 base and J by 3 bases, with 14 bases between the two germline ends. The CDR3 nucleotides read TGTGCCAGCAGCTTGTGGCCAGGGGTAATCTACGAGCAGTACTTC. Residues: CASSLWPGVIYEQYF.

In its sample, this clone was seen once. V gene TRBV10-3 combines with J gene TRBJ2-7; D is possibly TRBD2 (7 bases). Trimming shortened V by 4 bases and J by 5 bases, and 12 bases separated the two germline ends. The CDR3 sequence is 13 residues long. Germline CDR1 reads ENHRY; CDR2 reads SYGVKD. CDR3 coding DNA: TGTGCCATCAGTGGCTGGGAGGGGGACGAGCAGTACGTC. This encodes CAISGWEGDEQYV.

This chain links TRBV6-5 with TRBJ2-7; 9 bases are shared with TRBD2. Germline lookup yields CDR1 MNHEY and CDR2 SVGAGI. This CDR3 comprises 14 residues. The ends lost 8 bases at V and 0 bases at J; junction bases unmatched: 5. Here the CDR3 DNA reads TGTGCCAGCTCTGGCGGGGGGGCCTCCTACGAGCAGTACTTC. It specifies CASSGGGASYEQYF.

The V call is TRBV5-1, the J call TRBJ2-3; 13 bases match TRBD2. The CDR3 spans 16 residues. Unmatched junction bases numbered 4, after V lost 4 bases and J lost 2 bases. CDR1 is SGHRS and CDR2 is YFSETQ in the germline V gene. CDR3 sequence reads: CASSPGTSGTTDTQYF. The DNA for the CDR3 is TGCGCCAGCAGCCCCGGGACTAGCGGGACCACAGATACGCAGTATTTT.

The rearrangement links TRBV15 to TRBJ2-5; D not certain. Trimming pared 0 bases from V and 5 bases from J, leaving 7 bases between. Germline CDR1 reads LNHNV; CDR2 reads YYDKDF (reference sequence). CDR3 length equals 13 residues. In nucleotides, the CDR3 is TGTGCCACCAGCAGAGATTCGAGGGAGACCCAGTACTTC. Amino acids: CATSRDSRETQYF.

The CDR3 DNA reads as TGTGCCAGTAGAGGGGGAAAAGAGTTGGCCAAACTGTTTTTT. Encoded protein: CASRGGKELAKLFF. V is TRBV19 and J is TRBJ1-4, with TRBD1 as a possible D gene (6 bases). Per the germline V gene, CDR1 is LNHDA and CDR2 is SQIVND (reference sequence). The CDR3 consists of 14 residues. Trimming removed 6 bases at V and 11 bases at J, with 19 bases between.

The chain employs TRBV27 and TRBJ1-2; 8 bases align to TRBD1. J gave up 7 bases and V 6 bases, and 7 bases lay outside the gene matches. The CDR3 is 13 residues long. From germline, CDR1 is MNHEY and CDR2 SMNVEV (reference sequence). The CDR3, as DNA: TGTGCCAGCAGGGAGGACAGGGTTGGTGGCTACACCTTC. Protein sequence: CASREDRVGGYTF.

J is TRBJ2-1 and V is TRBV29-1, with D possibly TRBD1 on 5 matching bases. Trimming took off 6 bases at V and 0 bases at J, with 12 bases between the two ends. The CDR3 contains 14 residues. CDR1 SQVTM and CDR2 ANQGSEA come from the germline V gene. The CDR3 DNA follows: TGCAGCGTCGACAGTGAGAGCTCCTACAATGAGCAGTTCTTC. Translated, it gives CSVDSESSYNEQFF.

V usage is TRBV4-1 and J usage is TRBJ1-1; the D is unclear. Between the trimmed V and J ends, which lost 1 base and 2 bases, there was a span of 8 bases. This CDR3 is built from 14 residues. Per the germline V gene, CDR1 is MGHRA and CDR2 is YSYEKL. The CDR3 here is CASSQVIVNTEAFF. The CDR3 DNA follows: TGCGCCAGCAGCCAAGTTATAGTAAACACTGAAGCTTTCTTT.

V gene TRBV27 combines with J gene TRBJ2-7; TRBD1 aligns across 7 bases. Germline trimming cut 3 bases from V and 2 bases from J; bases unmatched to any gene: 4. Germline values: CDR1 MNHEY, CDR2 SMNVEV (reference sequence). The CDR3 contains 14 residues. The CDR3 DNA is TGTGCCAGCAGTTTGCACAGGGGTACCTACGAGCAGTACTTC. Residues: CASSLHRGTYEQYF.

This clone has a single count. The chain uses TRBV3-1 (or the pseudogene TRBV3-2) and TRBJ2-5; 15 nucleotides agree with TRBD2. The J segment lost 2 bases and the V segment lost 8 bases, leaving 6 bases of the junction unmatched. Germline CDR1 reads LGHDT; CDR2 reads YNNKEL (reference sequence). The length of the CDR3 is 16 residues. The CDR3 loop reads CASGPGLAGGQETQYF. The CDR3 nucleotides read TGTGCCAGCGGACCGGGACTAGCGGGGGGTCAAGAGACCCAGTACTTC.

The chain recombines TRBV18 with TRBJ2-7, with D hard to call. The V gene lost 6 bases and the J gene lost 2 bases, with 11 bases spanning the gap. There are 13 residues in the CDR3. The germline gives CDR1 KGHSH, CDR2 LQKENI. CDR3 in DNA: TGTGCCAGCTCCAGAGCAGGTACCTACGAGCAGTACTTC. This codes for CASSRAGTYEQYF.

J is TRBJ1-5 and V is TRBV6-5; 8 nucleotides line up with TRBD1. This CDR3 has 15 residues. Looked up from germline, CDR1 is MNHEY and CDR2 is SVGAGI. The ends lost 6 bases at V and 4 bases at J; junction bases unmatched: 8. The CDR3 spells CASRATGGGNQPQHF. In DNA form, the CDR3 reads TGTGCCAGCAGGGCTACAGGGGGTGGGAATCAGCCCCAGCATTTT.

CDR3: CASSSTSGGADTQYF. CDR3 bases: TGTGCCAGCAGCTCGACCAGCGGGGGGGCCGATACGCAGTATTTT. The genes are TRBV3-1 (or the pseudogene TRBV3-2) and TRBJ2-3; 10 nucleotides agree with TRBD2. Unmatched junction bases numbered 8, after V lost 5 bases and J lost 6 bases. CDR3 length: 15 residues. Per the germline V gene, CDR1 is LGHDT and CDR2 is YNNKEL (reference sequence).

The chain joins TRBV18 to TRBJ1-2, with a tentative D call TRBD1 (6 bases). Germline V lookup: CDR1 KGHSH, CDR2 LQKENI. Trimming took 4 bases from V and 6 from J, leaving 15 bases between them. The CDR3 runs 14 residues. CDR3 sequence: CASSQFNREDGYTF. The CDR3, as DNA: TGTGCCAGCTCACAATTCAACAGGGAAGATGGCTACACCTTC.

This chain connects TRBV28 to TRBJ1-5; D is unresolved. Looked up from germline, CDR1 is MDHEN and CDR2 is SYDVKM. CDR3 size: 15 residues. V was cut by 3 bases and J by 2 bases, with 11 bases left in between. In DNA form, the CDR3 reads TGTGCCAGCAGTTTTGCGAAGTCGGGCAATCAGCCCCAGCATTTT. Its protein product is CASSFAKSGNQPQHF. Supplemented by reference TRBV28 and TRBJ1-5, the full variable domain reads DVKVTQSSRYLVKRTGEKVFLECVQDMDHENMFWYRQDPGLGLRLIYFSYDVKMKEKGDIPEGYSVSREKKERFSLILESASTNQTSMYLCASSFAKSGNQPQHFGDGTRLSIL.

CDR3 region: CASSSGTGRVFDQPQHF. The CDR3 DNA reads as TGTGCCAGTAGTTCAGGGACAGGTAGGGTGTTCGATCAGCCCCAGCATTTT. The chain employs TRBV19 and TRBJ1-5; 8 bases are a match to TRBD1. The CDR3 covers 17 residues. CDR1 is LNHDA, CDR2 SQIVND, per germline (reference sequence). J lost 5 bases, V lost 5 bases, and 14 bases had no gene match.

This clone came up a few times. This chain links TRBV4-1 with TRBJ1-2; no definite D call. This CDR3 comprises 16 residues. Deletions cut 1 base from V and 4 bases from J, with 16 bases between. Germline values: CDR1 MGHRA, CDR2 YSYEKL. In DNA form, the CDR3 reads TGCGCCAGCAGCCAAGCCCACTCCGATTCGGGCTATGGCTACACCTTC. As protein: CASSQAHSDSGYGYTF.

This chain links TRBV28 with TRBJ1-2; 10 bases map to TRBD1. CDR1 is MDHEN and CDR2 is SYDVKM in the germline V gene. The CDR3 is made up of 16 amino acids. J gave up 1 base and V 8 bases, and 10 bases lay outside the gene matches. The DNA of the CDR3 is TGTGCCAGCCGCAAACCGGGACAGGGGTATAACTATGGCTACACCTTC. This translates into CASRKPGQGYNYGYTF.